This TCR beta chain derives from a study of control samples from healthy donors and cancer patients. Some clones are missing from TCRdb's copy, which holds only in-frame ones; the method was immunoSEQ multiplex PCR. Of some 70,000 clones in the sample, approximately 80% were seen once. The germline V and J ends were trimmed by 6 bases and 4 bases, with 15 bases remaining between them. The CDR3 has 14 residues. Germline CDR1 is MNHEY and CDR2 is SVGAGI. This chain connects TRBV6-5 to TRBJ1-1; perhaps TRBD1 as D (6 bases). The TCR originated in a woman aged 50 to 65 with lung cancer. The material sequenced was PBMCs. The CDR3 bases are TGTGCCAGCAGCTCGAAAGGGGGGATCACTGAAGCTTTCTTT. It translates to CASSSKGGITEAFF.